The 27 T cell receptor beta chains below all came from one sample that was sequenced in a study of T cells in Graves' hyperthyroidism and ophthalmopathy. The TCR beta CDR3 regions underwent amplification using RNA transcripts as the source. HTBI primers drove first-round RT-PCR of the TCR CDR3. From the multiplex PCR reads, TCRdb called clonotypes with MiXCR, one entry per CDR3 protein. The repertoire holds 250,000 to 300,000 distinct CDR3 sequences, with approximately 15% as singletons. Sample: blood. The receptors derive from a woman in her thirties or forties with Graves' hyperthyroidism.

This clonotype was counted many times. This sequence joins TRBV29-1 and TRBJ2-7; perhaps TRBD2 as D (6 bases). Germline V gene data show CDR1 as SQVTM and CDR2 as ANQGSEA. The CDR3 is 13 residues long. Trimming cost V 4 bases and J 1 base, with 11 bases left between them. The CDR3 spells CSVGGGSSYEQYF. CDR3 nucleotide sequence: TGCAGCGTTGGCGGAGGGAGTTCCTACGAGCAGTACTTC.

V gene TRBV20-1 combines with J gene TRBJ2-5, with D perhaps matching TRBD1 (6 bases). The CDR3 sequence is 14 residues long. V gave up 3 bases and J gave up 4 bases, with 15 bases separating them. Germline CDR1 DFQATT, CDR2 SNEGSKA (reference sequence). CDR3 bases: TGCAGTGCTAGTCCTTACAGGGCGGGAGAGACCCAGTACTTC. Protein: CSASPYRAGETQYF.

For this clonotype: A read error may produce the germline difference seen at one junction end. This chain links TRBV20-1 with TRBJ2-1; the match to TRBD2 covers 7 bases. Germline-derived CDR1 and CDR2 are DFQATT and SNEGSKA (reference sequence). There are 14 residues in the CDR3. The CDR3: CSARLAGSYDEQFF. The CDR3 nucleotides are TGCAGTGCTCGTTTAGCGGGCTCCTACGATGAGCAGTTCTTC.

This clonotype was found a few times. The V and J genes are TRBV27 and TRBJ1-2; the match to TRBD1 covers 7 bases. Trimming took 8 bases from V and 0 from J; bases not matched to a gene: 15. CDR3 length equals 17 residues. Germline V gives CDR1 MNHEY, CDR2 SMNVEV (reference sequence). The chain's CDR3 is CASFGPPGQTTNYGYTF. The CDR3 nucleotides read TGTGCCAGCTTTGGACCGCCGGGACAGACGACTAACTATGGCTACACCTTC.

This chain links TRBV9 with TRBJ1-2; unclear D gene. This CDR3 has 15 residues. Germline CDR1 SGDLS, CDR2 YYNGEE. The V and J ends lost 4 bases and 5 bases respectively, with 18 bases between them. The CDR3 sequence: CASSPRERPRYGYTF. CDR3 nucleotide sequence: TGTGCCAGCAGCCCCAGAGAAAGGCCTCGGTATGGCTACACCTTC.

The chain carries TRBV11-2 and TRBJ2-1; 7 bases agree with TRBD2. The CDR3 loop spans 16 amino acids. The germline CDR1 and CDR2 sequences are SGHAT and FQNNGV. The J segment lost 9 bases and the V segment lost 5 bases, leaving 16 bases of the junction unmatched. The CDR3 region has the DNA TGTGCCAGCAGCCCTGGACTAGGCGGGGGTAGCGTTGAGCAGTTCTTC. Residues: CASSPGLGGGSVEQFF.

This chain links TRBV5-1 with TRBJ1-3; 8 bases line up with TRBD1. Trimming took 3 bases from V and 3 from J; bases not matched to a gene: 2. Germline lookup yields CDR1 SGHRS and CDR2 YFSETQ. This CDR3 region has 14 residues. The CDR3 here is CASSSGTGGNTIYF. The CDR3 DNA sequence: TGCGCCAGCAGCTCCGGGACAGGTGGAAACACCATATATTTT.

This clonotype was counted ten times or more. The chain uses TRBV20-1 and TRBJ2-7; 10 nucleotides match TRBD2. The length of the CDR3 is 15 residues. V was clipped by 6 bases and J by 4 bases; unmatched bases: 12. The germline V gene has CDR1 DFQATT and CDR2 SNEGSKA (reference sequence). This CDR3 reads CSASLPSGRGYEQYF. Written as DNA, the CDR3 is TGCAGTGCCAGTTTACCTAGCGGGAGAGGGTACGAGCAGTACTTC.

The chain links TRBV5-4 to TRBJ2-7; the D gene could be TRBD1 or TRBD2 (5 bases each). Trimming took off 2 bases at V and 1 base at J, with 13 bases between the two ends. The CDR3 runs to 15 residues. The V gene's germline CDR1 is SGHNT and CDR2 YYREEE (reference sequence). The CDR3 sequence is CASSLKEGRSYEQYF. Here the CDR3 DNA reads TGTGCCAGCAGCTTAAAAGAGGGACGTTCCTACGAGCAGTACTTC.

The rearrangement joins TRBV4-2 to TRBJ2-1, with D possibly matching TRBD1 (7 bases). CDR3 length equals 17 residues. Germline-derived CDR1 and CDR2 are LGHNA and YNFKEQ. V lost 2 bases, J lost 2 bases, and 16 bases lay in between. CDR3 region: CASSQQGGGHTYNEQFF. In DNA, the CDR3 is TGTGCCAGCAGCCAACAGGGGGGCGGGCACACCTACAATGAGCAGTTCTTC.

This clonotype was observed a few times. The chain uses TRBV15 and TRBJ1-6; no firm D call. Germline V lookup: CDR1 LNHNV, CDR2 YYDKDF (reference sequence). The V end was cut by 0 bases, the J end by 12 bases, with 12 bases between. The CDR3 runs to 14 residues. CDR3 protein: CATSREDGLVPLHF. The CDR3 nucleotides read TGTGCCACCAGCAGAGAAGACGGGCTGGTACCCCTCCACTTT.

This clonotype has a count of ten or more. V and J are TRBV27 and TRBJ2-7, with D possibly being TRBD2 (6 bases). The CDR3 is 14 amino acids. Per the germline V gene, CDR1 is MNHEY and CDR2 is SMNVEV (reference sequence). V was pared by 4 bases and J by 6 bases, with 16 bases between. CDR3 region: CASSWSGGTLEQYF. CDR3 nucleotides: TGTGCCAGCAGTTGGTCAGGTGGGACTCTCGAGCAGTACTTC.

The count of this clonotype is one. The V and J genes are TRBV7-9 and TRBJ2-7, with TRBD2 matching over 10 bases. V was pared by 10 bases and J by 3 bases, with 0 bases of the junction left unmatched. The CDR3 totals 11 residues. Germline CDR1 SEHNR, CDR2 FQNEAQ (reference sequence). DNA for the CDR3: TGTGCCACTAGCGGGAGCTACGAGCAGTACTTC. It translates to CATSGSYEQYF.

This clonotype was observed at least ten times. The chain combines TRBV2 with TRBJ1-1; D gene uncertain. Germline V gene lookup returns CDR1 SNHLY and CDR2 FYNNEI. The CDR3 consists of 15 residues. Trimming took off 7 bases at V and 0 bases at J, with 15 bases between the two ends. CDR3 in amino acids: CASTPPLRVNTEAFF. CDR3 DNA: TGTGCCAGCACTCCACCGCTGAGAGTGAACACTGAAGCTTTCTTT.

The rearrangement uses TRBV2 and TRBJ2-5; the match to TRBD2 covers 10 bases. This CDR3 has 14 amino acids. The germline V gene encodes CDR1 SNHLY and CDR2 FYNNEI. Trimming at V came to 6 bases and at J to 5 bases, leaving 6 bases not matched to a gene. CDR3 sequence reads: CASRITSGTETQYF. The CDR3 bases are TGTGCCAGCAGGATAACTAGCGGGACGGAGACCCAGTACTTC.

This clonotype was picked up many times. A much larger clone sits a single nucleotide away, making a read error possible. V usage is TRBV11-2 and J usage is TRBJ2-4; TRBD2 is a possible D gene (7 bases). Germline CDR1 SGHAT, CDR2 FQNNGV. The CDR3 has 13 residues. In DNA form, the CDR3 reads TGTGCCAGCGGCTTAGGGGGGGGAAACATTCAGTACTTC. Its protein product is CASGLGGGNIQYF.

CDR3 residues: CSASRGSSGNTIYF. The CDR3 bases are TGCAGCGCCTCACGGGGGAGCTCTGGAAACACCATATATTTT. The V gene is TRBV29-1, the J gene TRBJ1-3, with D maybe TRBD1 (5 bases). Trimming took off 7 bases at V and 0 bases at J, with 13 bases between the two ends. The CDR3 spans 14 residues. The germline V gene has CDR1 SQVTM and CDR2 ANQGSEA. Together with reference TRBV29-1 and TRBJ1-3, the CDR3 gives the full variable domain: SAVISQKPSRDICQRGTSLTIQCQVDSQVTMMFWYRQQPGQSLTLIATANQGSEATYESGFVIDKFPISRPNLTFSTLTVSNMSPEDSSIYLCSASRGSSGNTIYFGEGSWLTVV.

This chain links TRBV6-1 with TRBJ1-2, with 8 positions matching TRBD1. The CDR3 extends over 14 amino acids. The J segment lost 6 bases and the V segment lost 5 bases, leaving 8 bases of the junction unmatched. CDR1 and CDR2 (germline): MNHNS, SASEGT. DNA for the CDR3: TGTGCCAGCAGTATAGGACAGGGACGGGATGGCTACACCTTC. Protein: CASSIGQGRDGYTF.

This clonotype was detected many times. V usage is TRBV2 and J usage is TRBJ2-5; tentatively, D is TRBD1 (8 bases). With 5 bases removed from V and 4 bases from J, the gap between germline ends came to 14 bases. Germline CDR1 reads SNHLY; CDR2 reads FYNNEI. The CDR3 is made up of 14 amino acids. CDR3 amino acids: CASSWTGRGETQYF. As DNA, the CDR3 is TGTGCCAGCAGTTGGACAGGGAGGGGAGAGACCCAGTACTTC.

The V gene is TRBV28, the J gene TRBJ1-3; D perhaps matches TRBD1 (6 bases). There are 16 residues in the CDR3. The germline V and J ends were trimmed by 4 bases and 0 bases, with 13 bases remaining between them. Germline V gives CDR1 MDHEN, CDR2 SYDVKM. The CDR3 protein is CASSSNGQLSGNTIYF. The CDR3 coding sequence is TGTGCCAGCAGTTCAAATGGACAGCTCTCTGGAAACACCATATATTTT.

The chain recombines TRBV20-1 with TRBJ1-5, with D uncertain. Germline V CDR1 and CDR2: DFQATT, SNEGSKA (reference sequence). CDR3 length: 15 amino acids. V lost 0 bases, J lost 0 bases, and 9 bases lay in between. CDR3 loop: CSARDLHPSNQPQHF. CDR3 sequence (DNA): TGCAGTGCTAGAGATTTGCACCCTAGCAATCAGCCCCAGCATTTT.

This clonotype was seen at least ten times. This chain uses TRBV3-1 with TRBJ1-1; 9 bases are a match to TRBD1. This CDR3 comprises 15 residues. Trimming removed 3 bases from V and 5 bases from J; junction bases left unmatched: 7. Looked up from germline, CDR1 is LGHDT and CDR2 is YNNKEL (reference sequence). The CDR3, as DNA: TGTGCCAGCAGCCAGACGGGACAGGGTGGGACTGAAGCTTTCTTT. As protein: CASSQTGQGGTEAFF.

In its sample, this clonotype was seen once. This rearrangement joins TRBV2 to TRBJ1-5; 8 bases map to TRBD1. This CDR3 contains 15 residues. Germline CDR1 reads SNHLY; CDR2 reads FYNNEI. V dropped 3 bases and J dropped 5; count of bases not matched to a gene: 6. For the CDR3, the DNA is TGTGCCAGCAGTGAGGGCAGGGGGCTCGATCAGCCCCAGCATTTT. Its translation is CASSEGRGLDQPQHF.

This clonotype was recorded many times. The chain has TRBV2 and TRBJ2-5, with D maybe TRBD2 (6 bases). Germline lookup yields CDR1 SNHLY and CDR2 FYNNEI. The germline V and J ends were trimmed by 6 bases and 2 bases, with 13 bases remaining between them. The CDR3 length is 14 residues. This chain's CDR3 is CASRENGLQETQYF. In DNA form, the CDR3 reads TGTGCCAGCAGAGAAAATGGACTACAAGAGACCCAGTACTTC.

This clonotype was seen many times. J is TRBJ1-5 and V is TRBV12-3 or TRBV12-4; 10 bases map to TRBD1. V lost 6 bases and J lost 4; bases outside the gene matches: 6. CDR3 length: 15 amino acids. CDR3 coding DNA: TGTGCCAGCAGACTCGACAGGGGGCTAAATCAGCCCCAGCATTTT. This gives the protein CASRLDRGLNQPQHF.

Many counts were recorded for this clonotype. The chain uses TRBV12-3 or TRBV12-4 and TRBJ2-5, with TRBD2 as a possible D gene (5 bases). The CDR3 loop spans 14 amino acids. V dropped 1 base and J dropped 5 bases, with 11 bases sitting between them. Written as DNA, the CDR3 is TGTGCCAGCAGTTTAGGTCCACTAGTGGAGACCCAGTACTTC. Translation gives CASSLGPLVETQYF.

The CDR3 DNA follows: TGCAGTGCGCGGGGAGTAGCGGGAGGTCCAGATACGCAGTATTTT. It is translated as CSARGVAGGPDTQYF. The chain recombines TRBV20-1 with TRBJ2-3; 10 bases line up with TRBD2. The CDR3 extends over 15 amino acids. The V and J ends lost 6 bases and 4 bases, in that order; junction bases with no gene match: 10. Germline V gene sequence: CDR1 DFQATT, CDR2 SNEGSKA (reference sequence).